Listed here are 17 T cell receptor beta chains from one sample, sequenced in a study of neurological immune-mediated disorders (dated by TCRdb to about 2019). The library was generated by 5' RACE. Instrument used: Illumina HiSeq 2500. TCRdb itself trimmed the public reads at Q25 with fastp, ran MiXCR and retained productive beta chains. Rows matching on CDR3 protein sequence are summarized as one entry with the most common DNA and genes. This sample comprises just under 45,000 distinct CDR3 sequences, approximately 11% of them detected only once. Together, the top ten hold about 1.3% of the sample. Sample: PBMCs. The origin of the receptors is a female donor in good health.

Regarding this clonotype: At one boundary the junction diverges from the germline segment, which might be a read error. CDR3 sequence: CASSLGRRETEAFF. For the CDR3, the DNA is TGTGCCAGCAGCTTGGGGCGGCGAGAGACTGAAGCCTTCTTT. The V and J genes are TRBV5-6 and TRBJ1-1; no clear D. Per the germline V gene, CDR1 is SGHDT and CDR2 is YYEEEE. CDR3 size: 14 residues.

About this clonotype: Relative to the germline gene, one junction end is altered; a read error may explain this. As DNA, the CDR3 is TGTGCCAGTAGCTTGGTGGGACGGGGGGCCAGGAGCACTGAAGCTTTCTTT. It translates to CASSLVGRGARSTEAFF. The chain couples TRBV5-1 to TRBJ1-1, with D perhaps TRBD1 (6 bases). Germline loops: CDR1 SGHRS, CDR2 YFSETQ. The CDR3 extends over 17 amino acids.

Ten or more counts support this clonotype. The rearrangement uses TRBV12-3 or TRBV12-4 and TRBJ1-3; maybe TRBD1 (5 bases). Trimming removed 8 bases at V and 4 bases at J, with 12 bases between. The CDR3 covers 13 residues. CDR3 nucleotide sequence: TGTGCCAGCGCTTGGGGGGGAGGAAACACCATATATTTT. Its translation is CASAWGGGNTIYF.

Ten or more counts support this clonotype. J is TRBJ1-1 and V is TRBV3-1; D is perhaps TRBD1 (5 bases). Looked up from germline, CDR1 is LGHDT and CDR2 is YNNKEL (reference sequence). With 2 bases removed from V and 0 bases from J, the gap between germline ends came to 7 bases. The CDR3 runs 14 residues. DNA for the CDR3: TGTGCCAGCAGCCAACAGGGAATGAACACTGAAGCTTTCTTT. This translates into CASSQQGMNTEAFF.

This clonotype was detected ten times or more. The CDR3 DNA reads TGCAGTGCTAGACTAGCCCAAGATACGCAGTATTTT. Translated, it gives CSARLAQDTQYF. The V gene is TRBV20-1, the J gene TRBJ2-3; possibly TRBD2 for D (5 bases). Germline values: CDR1 DFQATT, CDR2 SNEGSKA (reference sequence). The CDR3 is 12 residues long. The V end was cut by 2 bases, the J end by 5 bases, with 8 bases between.

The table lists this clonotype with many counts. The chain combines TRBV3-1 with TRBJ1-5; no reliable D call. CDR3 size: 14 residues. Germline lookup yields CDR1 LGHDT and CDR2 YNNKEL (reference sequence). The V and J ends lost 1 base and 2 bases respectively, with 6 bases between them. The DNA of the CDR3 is TGTGCCAGCAGCCAAGGGGGAGGCAATCAGCCCCAGCATTTT. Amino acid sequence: CASSQGGGNQPQHF. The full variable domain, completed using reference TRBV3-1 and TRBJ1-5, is DTAVSQTPKYLVTQMGNDKSIKCEQNLGHDTMYWYKQDSKKFLKIMFSYNNKELIINETVPNRFSPKSPDKAHLNLHINSLELGDSAVYFCASSQGGGNQPQHFGDGTRLSIL.

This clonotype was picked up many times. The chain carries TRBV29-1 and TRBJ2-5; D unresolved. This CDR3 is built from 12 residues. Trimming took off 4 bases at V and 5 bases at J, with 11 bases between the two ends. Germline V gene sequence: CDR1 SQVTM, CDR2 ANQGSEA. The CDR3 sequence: CSVVRPPETQYF. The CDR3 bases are TGCAGCGTTGTACGCCCCCCCGAGACCCAGTACTTC.

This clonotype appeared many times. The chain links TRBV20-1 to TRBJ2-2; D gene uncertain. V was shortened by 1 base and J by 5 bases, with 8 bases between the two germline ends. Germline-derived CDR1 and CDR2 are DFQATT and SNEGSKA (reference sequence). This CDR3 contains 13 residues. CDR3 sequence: CSARGAWTGELFF. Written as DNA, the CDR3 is TGCAGTGCTAGAGGTGCCTGGACCGGGGAGCTGTTTTTT.

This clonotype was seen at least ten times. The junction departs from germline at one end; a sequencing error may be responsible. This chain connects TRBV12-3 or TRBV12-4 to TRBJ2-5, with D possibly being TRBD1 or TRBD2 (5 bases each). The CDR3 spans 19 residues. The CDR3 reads CASILRDWGFAENKETQYF. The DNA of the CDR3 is TGTGCCAGCATTTTACGGGATTGGGGGTTTGCGGAGAATAAGGAGACCCAGTACTTC.

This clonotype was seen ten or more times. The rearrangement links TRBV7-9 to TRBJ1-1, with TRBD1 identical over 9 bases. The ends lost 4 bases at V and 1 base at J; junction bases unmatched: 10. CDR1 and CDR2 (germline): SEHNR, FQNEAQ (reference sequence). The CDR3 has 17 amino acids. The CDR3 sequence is CASSYTGGVGANTEAFF. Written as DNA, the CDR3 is TGTGCCAGCAGCTACACAGGGGGCGTGGGGGCGAACACTGAAGCTTTCTTT.

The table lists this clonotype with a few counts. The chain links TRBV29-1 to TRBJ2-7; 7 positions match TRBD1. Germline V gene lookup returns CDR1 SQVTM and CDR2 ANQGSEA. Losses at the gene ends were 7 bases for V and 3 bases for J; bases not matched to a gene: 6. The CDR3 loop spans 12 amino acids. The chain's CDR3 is CSAQTGFYEQYF. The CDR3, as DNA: TGCAGCGCCCAGACAGGGTTCTACGAGCAGTACTTC.

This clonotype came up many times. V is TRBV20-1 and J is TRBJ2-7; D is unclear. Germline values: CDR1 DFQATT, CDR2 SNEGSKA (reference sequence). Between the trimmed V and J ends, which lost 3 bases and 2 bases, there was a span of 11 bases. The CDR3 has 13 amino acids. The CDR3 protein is CSASLTVAYEQYF. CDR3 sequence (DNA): TGCAGTGCTAGTCTTACTGTCGCCTACGAGCAGTACTTC.

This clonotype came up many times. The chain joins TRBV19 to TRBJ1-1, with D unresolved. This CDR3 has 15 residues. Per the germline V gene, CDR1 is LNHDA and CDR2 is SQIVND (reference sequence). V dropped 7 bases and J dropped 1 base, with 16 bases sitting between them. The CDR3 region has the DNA TGTGCCAGTACAAACCCTGGACGAACGAACACTGAAGCTTTCTTT. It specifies CASTNPGRTNTEAFF.

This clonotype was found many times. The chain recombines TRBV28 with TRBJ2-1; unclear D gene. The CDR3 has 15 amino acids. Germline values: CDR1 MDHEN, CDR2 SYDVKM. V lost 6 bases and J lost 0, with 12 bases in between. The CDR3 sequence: CASRQDPYSYNEQFF. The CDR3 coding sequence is TGTGCCAGCAGACAAGACCCCTACTCCTACAATGAGCAGTTCTTC.

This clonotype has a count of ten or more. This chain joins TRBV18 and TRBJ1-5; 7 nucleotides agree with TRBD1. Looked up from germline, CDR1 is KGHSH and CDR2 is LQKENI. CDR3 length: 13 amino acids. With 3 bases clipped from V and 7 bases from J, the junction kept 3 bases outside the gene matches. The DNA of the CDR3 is TGTGCCAGCTCACCGACAGGGACCCAGCCCCAGCATTTT. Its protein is CASSPTGTQPQHF.

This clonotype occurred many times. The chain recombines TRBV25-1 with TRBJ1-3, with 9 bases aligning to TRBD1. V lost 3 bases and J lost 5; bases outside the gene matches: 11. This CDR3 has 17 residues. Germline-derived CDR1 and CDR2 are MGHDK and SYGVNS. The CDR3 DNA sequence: TGTGCCAGCAGTGAGCCCATCCAAACAGGGGGCAGAAACACCATATATTTT. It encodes CASSEPIQTGGRNTIYF.

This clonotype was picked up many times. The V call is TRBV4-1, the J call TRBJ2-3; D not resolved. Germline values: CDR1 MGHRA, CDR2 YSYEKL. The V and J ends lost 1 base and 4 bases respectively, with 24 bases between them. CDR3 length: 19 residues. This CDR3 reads CASSQAGGRRLRAADTQYF. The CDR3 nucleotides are TGCGCCAGCAGCCAAGCGGGTGGAAGACGGCTACGTGCGGCAGATACGCAGTATTTT.